This T cell receptor (beta chain) was documented in a study of blood T cell repertoires in COVID-19. Trimming took off 4 bases at V and 3 bases at J, with 18 bases between the two ends. CDR1 is MNHEY, CDR2 SMNVEV, per germline (reference sequence). CDR3 length: 16 residues. This clone appeared a single time. Recruits, aged roughly 18 to 95 years, lived in 24 US areas. Either two negative PCRs, clearance, or symptom resolution qualified Cohort 3 donors as recovered. Authors' methods: Quantification of nucleated cells was approximated via reference gene primer amplification. The data were produced by immunoSEQ multiplex PCR, yet TCRdb's version contains in-frame clones alone and is incomplete. The DNA gave D and trimming, while V, J and clone size come from that table. The sample carries approximately 230,000 clones, just over 85% recorded once.

V is TRBV27 and J is TRBJ1-2; D not resolved. Source material: PBMCs or T cells enriched from blood (not recorded which). The sequence came from a man aged 35 to 55 who had recovered from COVID-19. The CDR3 here is CASSSYSTPRDYGYTF. CDR3 nucleotide sequence: TGTGCCAGCAGTTCGTATTCGACTCCACGGGACTATGGCTACACCTTC.